One sample yielded the 22 T cell receptor beta chains listed below, sequenced in a study of cytomegalovirus exposure and HLA in healthy donors. Libraries were prepared by immunoSEQ multiplex PCR; TCRdb keeps only in-frame clonotypes and omits some of them. The profile shows 200,000 to 300,000 clones, 87% of them singletons. The sequenced sample consisted of PBMCs. These receptors were obtained from a man younger than 30 in good health and CMV-seropositive.

CDR3 in amino acids: CASSLEGSTDTQYF. Here the CDR3 DNA reads TGCGCCAGCAGCTTGGAGGGGAGTACAGATACGCAGTATTTT. The rearrangement links TRBV5-1 to TRBJ2-3, with D perhaps TRBD1 or TRBD2 (5 bases each). V was clipped by 0 bases and J by 3 bases, with 8 bases between them. Germline loops: CDR1 SGHRS, CDR2 YFSETQ. The CDR3 extends over 14 amino acids.

The rearrangement links TRBV29-1 to TRBJ2-7, with 9 bases that match TRBD2. This CDR3 is 15 amino acids long. J was trimmed by 5 bases and V by 0 bases; bases with no gene match: 8. Germline CDR1 is SQVTM and CDR2 is ANQGSEA. The CDR3 DNA reads as TGCAGCGTTGAAGATCCGCGGGAGGGCCTAGACGAGCAGTACTTC. Its translation is CSVEDPREGLDEQYF.

This sequence joins TRBV28 and TRBJ2-7; D remains unclear. The germline V gene encodes CDR1 MDHEN and CDR2 SYDVKM. The CDR3 contains 15 residues. Trimming took off 2 bases at V and 0 bases at J, with 11 bases between the two ends. The CDR3 sequence is CASSLTSAISYEQYF. CDR3 nucleotide sequence: TGTGCCAGCAGTTTAACCTCCGCTATCTCCTACGAGCAGTACTTC.

The V call is TRBV19, the J call TRBJ1-1; tentative D call: TRBD1 (6 bases). The CDR3 has 14 residues. The V and J ends lost 4 bases and 4 bases respectively, with 13 bases between them. Germline loops: CDR1 LNHDA, CDR2 SQIVND (reference sequence). CDR3 amino acids: CASSTQGRRTEAFF. The CDR3 nucleotides read TGTGCCAGTAGTACACAGGGTCGGCGCACTGAAGCTTTCTTT.

This clone came up a few times. The chain links TRBV15 to TRBJ1-4; tentatively, D is TRBD1 (6 bases). CDR3 size: 15 residues. The germline V gene encodes CDR1 LNHNV and CDR2 YYDKDF (reference sequence). V was shortened by 0 bases and J by 5 bases, with 10 bases between the two germline ends. The CDR3 DNA is TGTGCCACCAGCAGAGATAGGACAGAGAATGAAAAACTGTTTTTT. Translated: CATSRDRTENEKLFF.

V and J are TRBV5-1 and TRBJ2-5, with D possibly being TRBD2 (5 bases). The CDR3 extends over 14 amino acids. V was shortened by 2 bases and J by 1 base, with 9 bases between the two germline ends. Germline CDR1 is SGHRS and CDR2 is YFSETQ. CDR3 sequence (DNA): TGCGCCAGCAGCTTACTAGATGCCCAAGAGACCCAGTACTTC. Translating gives CASSLLDAQETQYF.

V is TRBV7-9 and J is TRBJ2-3; D is possibly TRBD1 or TRBD2 (5 bases each). The germline V and J ends were trimmed by 8 bases and 2 bases, with 23 bases remaining between them. There are 17 residues in the CDR3. From germline, CDR1 is SEHNR and CDR2 FQNEAQ (reference sequence). The CDR3 nucleotides are TGTGCCAGCCCCAAGGCGTGGGGGAGCGTGGACACAGATACGCAGTATTTT. Protein product: CASPKAWGSVDTDTQYF.

V gene TRBV29-1 combines with J gene TRBJ2-7; 7 bases match TRBD1. V shed 5 bases and J 2 bases; nucleotides not matched to a gene: 3. Germline assignment: CDR1 SQVTM and CDR2 ANQGSEA. The CDR3 length is 12 residues. DNA for the CDR3: TGCAGCGTTCTTCAGGGGGCCTACGAGCAGTACTTC. It translates to CSVLQGAYEQYF.

Here the CDR3 reads CASSEVRQPQHF. The CDR3 DNA reads TGTGCCAGCAGTGAAGTGCGTCAGCCCCAGCATTTT. The rearrangement joins TRBV2 to TRBJ1-5; D remains unclear. CDR3 length equals 12 residues. Germline V lookup: CDR1 SNHLY, CDR2 FYNNEI. The germline V and J ends were trimmed by 1 base and 6 bases, with 4 bases remaining between them. The variable domain in full, completed from reference TRBV2 and TRBJ1-5, reads EPEVTQTPSHQVTQMGQEVILRCVPISNHLYFYWYRQILGQKVEFLVSFYNNEISEKSEIFDDQFSVERPDGSNFTLKIRSTKLEDSAMYFCASSEVRQPQHFGDGTRLSIL.

This chain uses TRBV29-1 with TRBJ1-2, with D hard to call. The V gene lost 1 base and the J gene lost 2 bases, with 17 bases spanning the gap. CDR3 length: 16 residues. Germline V CDR1 and CDR2: SQVTM, ANQGSEA. CDR3 sequence (DNA): TGCAGCGTTGAAGGCGGTGATTTAGAGGGCAACTATGGCTACACCTTC. Its translation is CSVEGGDLEGNYGYTF. The full variable domain, completed using reference TRBV29-1 and TRBJ1-2, is SAVISQKPSRDICQRGTSLTIQCQVDSQVTMMFWYRQQPGQSLTLIATANQGSEATYESGFVIDKFPISRPNLTFSTLTVSNMSPEDSSIYLCSVEGGDLEGNYGYTFGSGTRLTVV.

This clone came up once. The chain recombines TRBV7-9 with TRBJ2-3; D is perhaps TRBD2 (5 bases). V was clipped by 7 bases and J by 2 bases, with 7 bases between them. The germline gives CDR1 SEHNR, CDR2 FQNEAQ (reference sequence). The CDR3 extends over 12 amino acids. The CDR3 spells CASISDTDTQYF. CDR3 bases: TGTGCCAGCATTAGCGACACAGATACGCAGTATTTT.

The chain links TRBV27 to TRBJ2-5; TRBD1 or TRBD2 may be the D gene (7 bases each). Germline V gives CDR1 MNHEY, CDR2 SMNVEV (reference sequence). The length of the CDR3 is 12 residues. Deletions cut 6 bases from V and 7 bases from J, with 12 bases between. This CDR3 is CASRSGGGTQYF. CDR3 in DNA: TGTGCCAGCAGATCAGGGGGGGGGACCCAGTACTTC.

The chain joins TRBV6-1 to TRBJ1-3, with D perhaps TRBD1 (5 bases). The CDR3 has 16 amino acids. With 3 bases removed from V and 4 bases from J, the gap between germline ends came to 16 bases. CDR1 and CDR2 from the germline V gene are MNHNS and SASEGT. The CDR3 nucleotides are TGTGCCAGCAGTGAGTCTGTAACGGCAGGGGGAAACACCATATATTTT. Amino acids: CASSESVTAGGNTIYF.

The V gene is TRBV7-2, the J gene TRBJ2-1, with 7 bases lining up with TRBD2. Germline assignment: CDR1 SGHTA and CDR2 FQGNSA. After removal of 3 bases from V and 0 bases from J, the junction contained 5 bases not matched to a gene. CDR3 size: 16 residues. The CDR3 sequence: CASSFQRDASYNEQFF. CDR3 nucleotides: TGTGCCAGCAGCTTCCAGCGGGATGCCTCCTACAATGAGCAGTTCTTC.

This chain uses TRBV2 with TRBJ2-6; D is possibly TRBD1 (6 bases). This CDR3 contains 16 residues. Germline loops: CDR1 SNHLY, CDR2 FYNNEI. Trimming cost V 4 bases and J 0 bases, with 10 bases left between them. CDR3 bases: TGTGCCAGCAGTGGAACAGGGAACTCTGGGGCCAACGTCCTGACTTTC. It is translated as CASSGTGNSGANVLTF.

V usage is TRBV6-5 and J usage is TRBJ1-4, with 9 bases lining up with TRBD1. Germline V lookup: CDR1 MNHEY, CDR2 SVGAGI. The CDR3 is made up of 15 amino acids. V lost 6 bases, J lost 0 bases, and 2 bases stayed unmatched. This CDR3 reads CASRRQGATNEKLFF. CDR3 in DNA: TGTGCCAGCAGGAGACAGGGGGCAACTAATGAAAAACTGTTTTTT.

This chain uses TRBV2 with TRBJ1-3, with 7 bases that match TRBD1. Unmatched junction bases numbered 6, after V lost 7 bases and J lost 3 bases. Germline-derived CDR1 and CDR2 are SNHLY and FYNNEI. This CDR3 region has 14 residues. The CDR3 coding sequence is TGTGCCAGCAACTACAGGGGTCATGGAAACACCATATATTTT. It encodes CASNYRGHGNTIYF.

The chain uses TRBV6-1 and TRBJ2-2; 10 bases are shared with TRBD2. Per the germline V gene, CDR1 is MNHNS and CDR2 is SASEGT. The CDR3 has 16 residues. V lost 4 bases to trimming and J lost 4 bases; unmatched junction nucleotides: 6. The CDR3 DNA reads as TGTGCCAGCAGTGTTACGGCTAGCGGGGGCACCGGGGAGCTGTTTTTT. Protein sequence: CASSVTASGGTGELFF.

The V gene is TRBV28, the J gene TRBJ1-2; 9 nucleotides line up with TRBD1. Germline CDR1 and CDR2: MDHEN and SYDVKM. V shed 6 bases and J 5 bases; nucleotides not matched to a gene: 4. The CDR3 spans 13 residues. CDR3 DNA: TGTGCCAGCAGGGCGACAGGGGGTTATGGCTACACCTTC. Encoded protein: CASRATGGYGYTF.

The rearrangement links TRBV2 to TRBJ1-2; tentative D call: TRBD1 (5 bases). The V end lost 2 bases, the J end lost 5 bases, and 12 bases lay between the germline ends. The CDR3 consists of 14 residues. Germline CDR1 is SNHLY and CDR2 is FYNNEI. The CDR3 loop reads CASSEWDLGYGYTF. The CDR3 DNA reads TGTGCCAGCAGTGAATGGGACCTGGGGTATGGCTACACCTTC.

The rearrangement joins TRBV28 to TRBJ2-7; D is possibly TRBD1 (6 bases). V dropped 6 bases and J dropped 3 bases, with 18 bases sitting between them. Per the germline V gene, CDR1 is MDHEN and CDR2 is SYDVKM. The CDR3 totals 15 residues. Here the CDR3 reads CASSTQGVGRYEQYF. CDR3 sequence (DNA): TGTGCCAGCAGCACACAGGGAGTGGGGCGCTACGAGCAGTACTTC.

The V call is TRBV19, the J call TRBJ2-1; D is uncertain. The germline V and J ends were trimmed by 0 bases and 9 bases, with 12 bases remaining between them. CDR1 is LNHDA, CDR2 SQIVND, per germline (reference sequence). CDR3 length: 14 amino acids. The CDR3 DNA is TGTGCCAGTAGTATAGAAGTCAGGACGGGTGAGCAGTTCTTC. This encodes CASSIEVRTGEQFF.